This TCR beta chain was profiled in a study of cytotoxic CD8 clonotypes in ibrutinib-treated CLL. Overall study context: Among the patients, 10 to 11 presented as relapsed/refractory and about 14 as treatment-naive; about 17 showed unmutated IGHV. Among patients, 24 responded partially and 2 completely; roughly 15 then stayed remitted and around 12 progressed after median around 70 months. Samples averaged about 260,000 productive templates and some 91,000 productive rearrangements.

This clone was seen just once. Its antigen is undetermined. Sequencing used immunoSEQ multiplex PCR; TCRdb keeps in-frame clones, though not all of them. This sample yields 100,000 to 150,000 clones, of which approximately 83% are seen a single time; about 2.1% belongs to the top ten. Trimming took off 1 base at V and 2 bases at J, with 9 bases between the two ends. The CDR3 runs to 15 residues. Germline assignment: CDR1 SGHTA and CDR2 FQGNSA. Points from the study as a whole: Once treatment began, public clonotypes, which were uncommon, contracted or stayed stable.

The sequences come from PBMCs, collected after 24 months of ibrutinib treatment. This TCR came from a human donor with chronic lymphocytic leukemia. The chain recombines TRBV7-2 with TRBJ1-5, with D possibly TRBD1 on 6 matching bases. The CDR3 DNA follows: TGTGCCAGCAGCTTAGAGGCAGGGGGCAATCAGCCCCAGCATTTT. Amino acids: CASSLEAGGNQPQHF.